One TCR beta chain is described in this entry. Its antigen is not identified. As to time point: week 35, safety follow-up. Vaccination used 300 ug of mutant IDH1 20-mer peptide per dose, with topical imiquimod. Assay used: immunoSEQ multiplex PCR; TCRdb lists only in-frame clones, some missing. The table lists about 50,000 clones, around 84% of them singletons. The data were obtained in a study of a mutant IDH1 vaccine in newly diagnosed glioma. Across the study: Receipt of radiotherapy, temozolomide, or both preceded the study, and most received both. V12 fell at week 35 and V13, the study end, at week 47.

The V and J ends lost 5 bases and 2 bases respectively, with 9 bases between them. Per germline, CDR1 MRHNA and CDR2 SNTAGT. The CDR3 consists of 13 residues. Findings and limits, study-wide: Evidence of vaccine-induced immune responses was documented in less than 95% of patients.

This chain links TRBV6-4 with TRBJ1-2; maybe TRBD1 (6 bases). The specimen comprised PBMCs, sampled from a glioma patient whose treatment included an IDH1 peptide vaccine. This TCR was recovered from a woman younger than 35 with glioma. CDR3 protein: CASSPGQNYGYTF. CDR3 DNA: TGTGCCAGCAGTCCGGGACAAAACTATGGCTACACCTTC.